The present T cell receptor (beta chain) was sequenced within a study of CD8+CD57+ T cells in acquired aplastic anemia. Study-level points and caveats: Comparison of patients with controls identified some 29 shared CD8+ CDR3 sequences. Significance was not reached for CD8+ Simpson's diversity between patients and controls.

Patients sequenced had flow cytometry evidence of CD8+CD57+ cell expansion. Patients were untreated when blood was sampled. Turning to this clonotype: Its target is unknown.

Researchers used genomic DNA as the template to profile TCR beta VDJ and CDR3. TCRdb re-called the reads with MiXCR, one entry per CDR3 protein. The table records around 500,000 distinct CDR3 sequences, about a third of them present only once. CDR1 and CDR2 from the germline V gene are LGHNT and FRNRAP. The CDR3 is made up of 13 amino acids. The V gene lost 5 bases and the J gene lost 7 bases, with 12 bases spanning the gap. Sequenced sample: sorted CD4+, CD8+, or CD8+CD57+ T cells (not recorded which) from PBMCs. The gene calls are TRBV12-5 and TRBJ1-3, with D maybe TRBD1 (5 bases). The source is a human donor with aplastic anemia. The CDR3 nucleotides are TGTGCTAGTGGTCTGGCAGGGCTTAACACCATATATTTT. It specifies CASGLAGLNTIYF.